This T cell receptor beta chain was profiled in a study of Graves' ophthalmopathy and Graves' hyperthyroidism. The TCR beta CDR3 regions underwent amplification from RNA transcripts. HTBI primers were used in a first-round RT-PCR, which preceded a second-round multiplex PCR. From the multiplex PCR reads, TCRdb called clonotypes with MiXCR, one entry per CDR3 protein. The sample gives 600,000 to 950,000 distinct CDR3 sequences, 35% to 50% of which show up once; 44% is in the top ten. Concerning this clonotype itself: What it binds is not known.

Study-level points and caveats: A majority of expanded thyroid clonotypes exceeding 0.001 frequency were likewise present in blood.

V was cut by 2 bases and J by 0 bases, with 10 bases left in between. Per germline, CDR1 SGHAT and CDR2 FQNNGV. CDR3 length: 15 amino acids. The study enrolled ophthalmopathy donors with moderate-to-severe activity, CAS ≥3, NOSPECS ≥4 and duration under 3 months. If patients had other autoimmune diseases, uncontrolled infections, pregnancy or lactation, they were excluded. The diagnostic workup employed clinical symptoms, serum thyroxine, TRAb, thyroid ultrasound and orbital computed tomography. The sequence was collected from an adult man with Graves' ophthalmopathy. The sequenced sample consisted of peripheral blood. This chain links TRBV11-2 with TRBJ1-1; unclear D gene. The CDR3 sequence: CASSLSSTVNTEAFF. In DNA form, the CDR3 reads TGTGCCAGCAGCTTAAGCTCCACGGTGAACACTGAAGCTTTCTTT.